This T cell receptor beta chain was identified in a study of blood T cell repertoires in COVID-19 (dated by TCRdb to 2020 to 2021). Study-level background: Samples from collaborators originated in the United States, Italy and Spain and spanned both the acute and convalescent phases of COVID-19. Samples were obtained from the ongoing ImmuneRACE study (first 160 participants) and from some 1,300 subjects provided by 6 global collaborators. The sample metadata nearly always contained a de-identified subject ID, COVID-19 status, age in years and sex. The dataset comprised deeply sampled blood TCRbeta repertoires from subjects exposed to, actively infected with, or recovered from COVID-19. A freely available public database, intended as a resource for researchers studying the immune response to SARS-CoV-2, is where the repertoires were released. Where available, HLA class I and class II types were obtained from metadata supplied by the sample provider rather than from assay-based typing. The prospective study material was composed of cDNA or gDNA derived from T cells, B-cell-depleted T cells, or PBMCs. Paper-wide results and their limitations: The quantity of clinical and demographic metadata differed by source and by participant and was supplied without curation.

The immunoSEQ Assay, a bias-controlled multiplex PCR, was used to amplify TCRbeta CDR3 regions from genomic DNA. The authors processed their data as follows. Nucleated cell counts per sample were estimated from amplification of reference gene primers within the assay. To quantify the absolute abundance of each unique TCRbeta CDR3 rearrangement, sequence reads were collapsed and filtered. For each sample, productive Simpson clonality was calculated as the square root of Simpson's diversity index across productive rearrangements. Imported from immuneACCESS, the table was reduced by TCRdb to in-frame sequences with V and J called. These copies leave out some clones; in studies compared against another copy, an unresolved V gene accounts for under half, and the cause of the remainder is not known. The D gene and trimming were derived from the DNA, and the V and J assignments and clone size from that table. The sample records just over 150,000 clones, roughly 82% of which are singletons. The ten largest clones add up to around 9.8% of the sample.

Whole blood was collected in K2EDTA tubes by collaborating institutions according to the institutions' own protocols. For TCRbeta analysis, collaborators shipped samples in one of three forms: frozen whole blood, isolated PBMCs, or DNA extracted from either of those sample types. To note about this clone: Its antigen is currently not known. No base quality values were provided; no much bigger clone lies one nucleotide off.

The sequence was obtained from a woman between 45 and 60 years old with acute or convalescent COVID-19. Material: peripheral blood.

The CDR3 region reads CASSYSPGGANTEAFF. The bases are TGTGCCAGCAGTTACTCGCCGGGGGGGGCTAACACTGAAGCTTTCTTT. The V gene is TRBV6-6 and the J gene is TRBJ1-1; D gene: possibly TRBD1, on 6 matching bases. The CDR3 has 16 amino acids, counting the end cysteine and phenylalanine. Only the CDR3 portion is preserved as DNA: 48 bases, with reading frame beginning at the first base. The germline V gene (reference sequence) gives CDR1 as MNHNY and CDR2 as SVGAGI. The trim is 0 bases for V and 2 bases for J, with a gap of 13 bases between the germline ends.